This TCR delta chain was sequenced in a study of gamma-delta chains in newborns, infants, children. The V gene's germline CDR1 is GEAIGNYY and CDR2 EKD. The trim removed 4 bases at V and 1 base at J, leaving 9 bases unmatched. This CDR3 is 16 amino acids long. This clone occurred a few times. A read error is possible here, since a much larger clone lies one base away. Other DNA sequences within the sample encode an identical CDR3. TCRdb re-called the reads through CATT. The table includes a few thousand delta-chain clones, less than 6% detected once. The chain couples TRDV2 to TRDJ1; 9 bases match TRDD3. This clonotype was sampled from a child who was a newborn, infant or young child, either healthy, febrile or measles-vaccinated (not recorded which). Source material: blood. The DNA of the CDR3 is TGTGCCTGTGATCCACTGGGGGACACGCTCACCGATAAACTCATCTTT. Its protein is CACDPLGDTLTDKLIF.